This passage covers 29 T cell receptor beta chains from one sample sequenced in a study of blood T cell repertoires in COVID-19. Clones were read by immunoSEQ multiplex PCR, and TCRdb kept only the in-frame ones, dropping some. In the table there are roughly 260,000 clones, about 87% of which are singletons. Material for sequencing was peripheral blood. Every receptor here comes from a woman in her 40s with acute or convalescent COVID-19.

In DNA form, the CDR3 reads TGCGCCAGCAGCCCACAGGGGGTCACTGAAGCTTTCTTT. Its translation: CASSPQGVTEAFF. V usage is TRBV5-1 and J usage is TRBJ1-1, with 8 bases fitting TRBD1. Germline assignment: CDR1 SGHRS and CDR2 YFSETQ. There are 13 residues in the CDR3. Losses at the gene ends were 4 bases for V and 4 bases for J; bases not matched to a gene: 3.

This sequence joins TRBV7-2 and TRBJ2-1; D unclear. Germline CDR1 SGHTA, CDR2 FQGNSA. CDR3 size: 13 residues. V lost 5 bases to trimming and J lost 3 bases, with 8 bases between them. CDR3 bases: TGTGCCAGCAGCCCGGTGGTCTACAATGAGCAGTTCTTC. Translation: CASSPVVYNEQFF.

V is TRBV4-1 and J is TRBJ2-5; TRBD2 agrees at 8 bases. Germline values: CDR1 MGHRA, CDR2 YSYEKL. V dropped 2 bases and J dropped 4; count of bases not matched to a gene: 15. CDR3 size: 18 residues. The CDR3 here is CASSQRGGTPLFPETQYF. The CDR3 DNA follows: TGCGCCAGCAGCCAACGGGGGGGGACTCCGCTTTTTCCAGAGACCCAGTACTTC.

The V call is TRBV19, the J call TRBJ1-2; the match to TRBD1 covers 7 bases. Trimming removed 10 bases from V and 4 bases from J; junction bases left unmatched: 18. In germline, CDR1 is LNHDA, CDR2 SQIVND (reference sequence). The CDR3 spans 16 residues. The CDR3 sequence: CATANYGTASFYGYTF. Here the CDR3 DNA reads TGTGCCACCGCGAACTATGGGACAGCGAGCTTCTATGGCTACACCTTC.

In its sample, this clone was seen once. This chain uses TRBV21-1 with TRBJ1-1; TRBD1 is the table's D call and was not checked against the DNA. TRBV21-1 is tagged as a pseudogene. The CDR3 is 17 amino acids. CDR3 nucleotides: TGTGCCAGCAGCAAAAGACATCCCCCTCCTTTGGGCACTGAAGCTTTCTTT. Protein product: CASSKRHPPPLGTEAFF.

The chain employs TRBV5-8 and TRBJ2-3; 9 nucleotides match TRBD1. The CDR3 has 15 residues. Trimming at V came to 0 bases and at J to 4 bases, leaving 3 bases not matched to a gene. Germline V gene data show CDR1 as SGHTS and CDR2 as YDEGEE. The CDR3 loop is CASSLGQGDADTQYF. In DNA, the CDR3 is TGTGCCAGCAGCTTGGGACAGGGGGACGCAGATACGCAGTATTTT.

The chain recombines TRBV5-1 with TRBJ1-1, with 10 bases fitting TRBD1. The germline gives CDR1 SGHRS, CDR2 YFSETQ. After removal of 0 bases from V and 6 bases from J, the junction contained 11 bases not matched to a gene. The CDR3 sequence is 17 residues long. The CDR3 sequence: CASSLADRGRVMAEAFF. The CDR3, as DNA: TGCGCCAGCAGCTTGGCCGACAGGGGGCGGGTGATGGCTGAAGCTTTCTTT.

This clone was observed once. The chain has TRBV3-1 (or the pseudogene TRBV3-2) and TRBJ1-2; TRBD1 agrees at 10 bases. Germline CDR1 and CDR2: LGHDT and YNNKEL (reference sequence). The CDR3 sequence is 15 residues long. Trimming removed 4 bases from V and 4 bases from J; junction bases left unmatched: 6. CDR3 DNA: TGTGCCAGCAGCCGAATGGGACAGGGGACCTATGGCTACACCTTC. Its translation: CASSRMGQGTYGYTF.

The rearrangement uses TRBV18 and TRBJ1-1; D is undetermined. CDR1 and CDR2 from the germline V gene are KGHSH and LQKENI. V shed 5 bases and J shed 1 base, with 14 bases lying between them. The CDR3 sequence is 15 residues long. The CDR3 protein is CASSSETSPNTEAFF. DNA for the CDR3: TGTGCCAGCTCATCTGAGACAAGCCCGAACACTGAAGCTTTCTTT.

V and J are TRBV7-8 and TRBJ1-1, with 8 bases aligning to TRBD1. This CDR3 has 17 residues. CDR1 SGHVS and CDR2 FQNEAQ come from the germline V gene. The V gene end was trimmed by 4 bases and the J gene end by 8 bases; junction bases not matched to a gene: 18. CDR3 residues: CASSSSRGQNNGLEAFF. DNA for the CDR3: TGTGCCAGCAGCTCCTCCAGGGGGCAAAATAATGGCTTGGAAGCTTTCTTT.

The table lists this clone with a count of one. CDR3 DNA: TGTGCCAGCTGGAGCAATGAGCAGTTCTTC. Its protein is CASWSNEQFF. V and J are TRBV2 and TRBJ2-1; no definite D call. In germline, CDR1 is SNHLY, CDR2 FYNNEI. V lost 8 bases to trimming and J lost 6 bases, with 5 bases between them. The CDR3 totals 10 residues.

The rearrangement links TRBV9 to TRBJ2-5; the match to TRBD1 covers 8 bases. CDR3 size: 16 residues. V shed 3 bases and J 5 bases; nucleotides not matched to a gene: 12. The germline gives CDR1 SGDLS, CDR2 YYNGEE. DNA for the CDR3: TGTGCCAGCAGCGCCCCGATGGGACAGGTTCCGGAGACCCAGTACTTC. Its translation is CASSAPMGQVPETQYF.

The chain combines TRBV19 with TRBJ1-2; 8 bases map to TRBD1. Germline V lookup: CDR1 LNHDA, CDR2 SQIVND (reference sequence). The J segment lost 0 bases and the V segment lost 6 bases, leaving 9 bases of the junction unmatched. The CDR3 loop spans 16 amino acids. The CDR3 loop reads CASRDGQGRTNYGYTF. The CDR3, as DNA: TGTGCCAGTAGAGATGGACAGGGACGAACTAACTATGGCTACACCTTC.

CDR3 sequence (DNA): TGTGCCAGCAGATCCACAGGGGAGACTTCACCCCTCCACTTT. Translation gives CASRSTGETSPLHF. The chain links TRBV7-9 to TRBJ1-6; TRBD1 aligns across 7 bases. V lost 6 bases to trimming and J lost 9 bases; unmatched junction nucleotides: 8. Germline V gene data show CDR1 as SEHNR and CDR2 as FQNEAQ (reference sequence). The CDR3 consists of 14 residues.

The chain combines TRBV18 with TRBJ1-1, with a weak D call TRBD1 (6 bases). Germline V gene sequence: CDR1 KGHSH, CDR2 LQKENI. The CDR3 extends over 12 amino acids. V was clipped by 3 bases and J by 5 bases, with 7 bases between them. The CDR3 sequence: CASSPGQTEAFF. The CDR3, as DNA: TGTGCCAGCTCACCCGGACAGACTGAAGCTTTCTTT. The full variable domain, in which reference TRBV18 and TRBJ1-1 provide the parts outside the CDR3, is NAGVMQNPRHLVRRRGQEARLRCSPMKGHSHVYWYRQLPEEGLKFMVYLQKENIIDESGMPKERFSAEFPKEGPSILRIQQVVRGDSAAYFCASSPGQTEAFFGQGTRLTVV.

The J gene is TRBJ1-2, the V gene TRBV25-1, with 7 bases lining up with TRBD1. This CDR3 region has 13 residues. V was pared by 9 bases and J by 5 bases, with 9 bases of the junction left unmatched. The germline V gene has CDR1 MGHDK and CDR2 SYGVNS. In DNA, the CDR3 is TGTGCCAGGAGTAGACAGGGCCTTTATGGCTACACCTTC. Translation: CARSRQGLYGYTF.

This clone appeared a single time. The J gene is TRBJ2-2, the V gene TRBV29-1; D may be TRBD1 (6 bases). Trimming left V 4 bases short and J 6 bases short, with 18 bases between. Germline CDR1 reads SQVTM; CDR2 reads ANQGSEA. The CDR3 extends over 15 amino acids. CDR3 sequence: CSVGTGTISPGELFF. DNA for the CDR3: TGCAGCGTTGGGACCGGGACAATTTCCCCCGGGGAGCTGTTTTTT.

This clone was seen only once. This chain joins TRBV10-1 and TRBJ2-5; 7 bases are a match to TRBD1. Per germline, CDR1 WNHNN and CDR2 SYGVQD (reference sequence). With V trimmed by 6 bases and J by 0 bases, 7 bases remained unmatched. The CDR3 has 15 residues. CDR3 bases: TGCGCCAGCAGCGCGACCGGGACAGACCAAGAGACCCAGTACTTC. It translates to CASSATGTDQETQYF.

The V and J genes are TRBV6-2 or TRBV6-3 and TRBJ1-5; 8 nucleotides line up with TRBD1. CDR3 length: 15 residues. The V segment lost 6 bases and the J segment 7 bases; nucleotides outside the gene matches: 11. Germline V gene sequence: CDR1 MNHEY, CDR2 SVGEGT. CDR3 DNA: TGTGCCAGCAGCCGAGGACAGGGTTCGGGGCAGCCCCAGCATTTT. It encodes CASSRGQGSGQPQHF.

The rearrangement links TRBV5-4 to TRBJ2-5; TRBD1 matches at 10 bases. Germline V gene sequence: CDR1 SGHNT, CDR2 YYREEE (reference sequence). J gave up 4 bases and V 0 bases, and 6 bases lay outside the gene matches. The CDR3 consists of 16 residues. The CDR3 nucleotides read TGTGCCAGCAGCTTGGCTGGACAGGGGGTCGGAGAGACCCAGTACTTC. Its translation: CASSLAGQGVGETQYF.

This clone was counted between two and nine times. In nucleotides, the CDR3 is TGCGCCAGCAAGGCCCAGGCGAACACTGAAGCTTTCTTT. Its protein is CASKAQANTEAFF. The genes are TRBV5-1 and TRBJ1-1; D is unresolved. The CDR3 totals 13 residues. Germline CDR1 and CDR2: SGHRS and YFSETQ. The V and J ends lost 6 bases and 1 base respectively, with 10 bases between them. Using reference TRBV5-1 and TRBJ1-1 for the parts outside the CDR3, the full variable domain is KAGVTQTPRYLIKTRGQQVTLSCSPISGHRSVSWYQQTPGQGLQFLFEYFSETQRNKGNFPGRFSGRQFSNSRSEMNVSTLELGDSALYLCASKAQANTEAFFGQGTRLTVV.

The J gene is TRBJ2-3, the V gene TRBV2; a weak D match, TRBD1 (5 bases). Per germline, CDR1 SNHLY and CDR2 FYNNEI. Trimming cost V 8 bases and J 3 bases, with 15 bases left between them. The CDR3 runs 14 residues. CDR3 residues: CASSTELLTDTQYF. CDR3 in DNA: TGTGCCAGCTCGACAGAGTTATTAACAGATACGCAGTATTTT.

V gene TRBV24-1 combines with J gene TRBJ2-1, with a tentative D call TRBD1 (7 bases). CDR1 and CDR2 from the germline V gene are KGHDR and SFDVKD. Trimming pared 9 bases from V and 9 bases from J, leaving 17 bases between. This CDR3 spans 13 amino acids. Here the CDR3 DNA reads TGTGCCACCGCGGAGGGGACAGAATCTGAGCAGTTCTTC. Residues: CATAEGTESEQFF.

The chain employs TRBV18 and TRBJ2-1, with TRBD1 matching over 11 bases. Germline V CDR1 and CDR2: KGHSH, LQKENI. V lost 4 bases, J lost 7 bases, and 12 bases stayed unmatched. The CDR3 has 17 amino acids. CDR3 amino acids: CASSLTRGTGGFNEQFF. The DNA for the CDR3 is TGTGCCAGCTCACTTACCCGCGGGACAGGGGGTTTTAATGAGCAGTTCTTC.

V gene TRBV29-1 combines with J gene TRBJ1-2; D might be TRBD1 (5 bases). Germline CDR1 SQVTM, CDR2 ANQGSEA. V was cut by 3 bases and J by 4 bases, with 15 bases left in between. The CDR3 length is 14 residues. The CDR3 nucleotides are TGCAGCGTTGAGGACCGGGCCGGGGGCTATGGCTACACCTTC. As protein: CSVEDRAGGYGYTF.

The gene calls are TRBV5-8 and TRBJ1-5; no clear D gene. This CDR3 is built from 13 residues. Germline lookup yields CDR1 SGHTS and CDR2 YDEGEE. The V gene lost 7 bases and the J gene lost 3 bases, with 11 bases spanning the gap. The CDR3 bases are TGTGCCAGCTCAGCGCTTCTCAATCAGCCCCAGCATTTT. Its protein is CASSALLNQPQHF.

This clone was counted once. The chain links TRBV18 to TRBJ2-3, with no clear D. V shed 4 bases and J shed 3 bases, with 11 bases lying between them. In germline, CDR1 is KGHSH, CDR2 LQKENI. The CDR3 spans 14 residues. Here the CDR3 reads CASSRSEQTDTQYF. Here the CDR3 DNA reads TGTGCCAGCTCACGGAGCGAACAAACAGATACGCAGTATTTT.

J is TRBJ2-3 and V is TRBV27; 13 bases map to TRBD2. The length of the CDR3 is 16 residues. With V trimmed by 7 bases and J by 4 bases, 8 bases remained unmatched. The germline gives CDR1 MNHEY, CDR2 SMNVEV (reference sequence). The CDR3 DNA sequence: TGTGCCAGCAAAGGGAGGACTAGCGGGGGCGCAGATACGCAGTATTTT. Translated: CASKGRTSGGADTQYF.

The chain employs TRBV28 and TRBJ1-5, with a tentative D call TRBD1 (6 bases). The germline V gene has CDR1 MDHEN and CDR2 SYDVKM. This CDR3 is 15 amino acids long. Trimming stripped 4 bases from V and 0 bases from J, with 10 bases between. For the CDR3, the DNA is TGTGCCAGCAGTTCACGGGACATTAGCAATCAGCCCCAGCATTTT. It specifies CASSSRDISNQPQHF.